Listed below are T cell receptor beta chains from one sample, sequenced in a study of shared clonotypes between healthy human individuals. The protocol was immunoSEQ multiplex PCR, while the TCRdb copy is restricted to in-frame clones and leaves out a portion. The sample consists of about 2,500,000 clones, 85% to 95% of them appearing once. Material: naive CD4+ T cells sorted from blood. These receptor sequences come from a man aged 18 to 30 in good health. Each CDR3 is given with its conserved first and last residue. The order of the fields is J gene, clone size, D gene, V gene, CDR3 protein, CDR3 DNA. A D gene is named only where the DNA matches it firmly. Clone size is not always given. Where it is, it says once, few, many or a class for expanded clones.

>TRBJ1-1|.|.|TRBV5-6
CASSLVTGFDTEAFF
TGTGCCAGCAGCTTGGTTACAGGGTTTGACACTGAAGCTTTCTTT
>TRBJ2-1|.|.|TRBV5-1
CASYREPPPNEQFF
TGCGCCAGCTACAGGGAACCTCCCCCCAATGAGCAGTTCTTC
>TRBJ2-1|.|.|TRBV5-1
CASSLGTFSYNEQFF
TGCGCCAGCAGCCTTGGGACTTTCTCCTACAATGAGCAGTTCTTC
>TRBJ2-7|.|.|TRBV11-2
CASSLDGASNEQYF
TGTGCCAGCAGCTTAGATGGGGCATCTAACGAGCAGTACTTC
>TRBJ2-2|.|.|TRBV7-2
CASSLAFWGIDTGELFF
TGTGCCAGCAGCTTAGCGTTTTGGGGGATCGACACCGGGGAGCTGTTTTTT
>TRBJ2-1|.|.|TRBV5-1
CASSLTIQGTVDEQFF
TGCGCCAGCAGCTTGACAATACAGGGTACTGTGGATGAGCAGTTCTTC
>TRBJ1-2|.|.|TRBV18
CASSPQGNYGYTF
TGTGCCAGCTCACCACAGGGGAACTATGGCTACACCTTC
>TRBJ2-5|once|.|TRBV9
CASSLWTARAIRRGETQYF
TGTGCCAGCAGCCTATGGACCGCGCGCGCAATCCGACGGGGGGAGACCCAGTACTTC
>TRBJ2-4|.|TRBD1|TRBV5-1
CASSLWGQGHPDAKNIQYF
TGCGCCAGCAGCTTGTGGGGACAGGGCCACCCCGACGCCAAAAACATTCAGTACTTC
>TRBJ1-4|.|.|TRBV7-9
CASSPVSVEKLFF
TGTGCCAGCAGCCCTGTCTCCGTGGAAAAACTGTTTTTT
>TRBJ1-4|.|TRBD1|TRBV28
CASSLDRGRYSNEKLFF
TGTGCCAGCAGTTTGGACAGGGGGCGGTATTCTAATGAAAAACTGTTTTTT
>TRBJ2-5|.|TRBD1|TRBV7-2
CASSLLGQGSGETQYF
TGTGCCAGCAGCCTCTTGGGACAGGGGAGCGGTGAGACCCAGTACTTC
>TRBJ2-7|few|.|TRBV25-1
CASSLTGYEQYF
TGTGCCAGCAGTCTGACTGGGTACGAGCAGTACTTC